The following is a T cell receptor (beta chain) sequence with its context. The treatment was: oral pan-JAK inhibitor, 5-10 mg twice daily. These data are taken from a study of CD8+ T cells in alopecia areata. Sequencing used cDNA as its template, made by extracting RNA and reverse transcribing it. TCRdb's table, derived via immunoSEQ multiplex PCR, lists solely in-frame clones and lacks some. Altogether more than 200,000 clones are present, just over 65% being singletons, with the ten largest covering 0.95% to 1.5%. Between the trimmed V and J ends, which lost 0 bases and 7 bases, there was a span of 7 bases. Germline V gene data show CDR1 as SGDLS and CDR2 as YYNGEE. The CDR3 loop spans 13 amino acids.

V gene TRBV9 combines with J gene TRBJ2-2; no firm D call. The material sequenced was CD4+ T cells sorted from blood, taken at week 44, from a patient treated with tofacitinib. The origin of this receptor is a human donor with alopecia areata. In nucleotides, the CDR3 is TGTGCCAGCAGCGTAGTAGCTGGCGGGGAGCTGTTTTTT. The encoded protein is CASSVVAGGELFF.